This T cell receptor beta chain was recorded in a study of T cells in Graves' hyperthyroidism and ophthalmopathy. The CDR3 length is 12 residues. CDR1 and CDR2 (germline): SSHAT, FNYEAQ (reference sequence). Study conclusions and caveats: Clonotypes that were expanded in thyroid above 0.001 mostly appeared in blood too. It was a median about 7.1 months before onset that the model predicted ophthalmopathy.

There were TCR beta CDR3 regions amplified from RNA transcripts. The primer set for the first-round RT-PCR of the TCR CDR3 was HTBI. TCRdb recomputed calls from the multiplex PCR reads with MiXCR, one row per CDR3 protein. The sample yields roughly 380,000 distinct CDR3 sequences, 12% to 15% seen once. Graves' hyperthyroidism was deemed stable absent ophthalmopathy progression within 18 months. Patients having uncontrolled infection, another autoimmune disease, pregnancy or lactation were not included. Only a few counts were recorded for this clonotype. The antigen remains undetermined. A read error may account for a junction end that differs from germline.

The sequence was obtained from a woman younger than 30 with Graves' hyperthyroidism. Sample: blood. This chain connects TRBV7-7 to TRBJ1-3; no clear D gene. The CDR3 DNA reads TGTGCTAGCAGCTATCTCAGAAACACCATATATTTT. This codes for CASSYLRNTIYF.